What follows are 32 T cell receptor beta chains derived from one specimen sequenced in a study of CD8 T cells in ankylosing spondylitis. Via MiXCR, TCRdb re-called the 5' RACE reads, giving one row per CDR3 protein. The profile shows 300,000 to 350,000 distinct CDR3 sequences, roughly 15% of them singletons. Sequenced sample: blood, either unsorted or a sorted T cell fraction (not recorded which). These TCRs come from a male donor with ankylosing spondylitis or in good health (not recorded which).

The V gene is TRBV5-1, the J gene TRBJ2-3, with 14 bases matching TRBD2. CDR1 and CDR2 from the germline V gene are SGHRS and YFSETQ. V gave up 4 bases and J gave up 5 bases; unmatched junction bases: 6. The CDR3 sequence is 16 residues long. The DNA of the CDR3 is TGCGCCAGCAGCCCGGGACTAGCGGGAGTGGAAGATACGCAGTATTTT. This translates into CASSPGLAGVEDTQYF. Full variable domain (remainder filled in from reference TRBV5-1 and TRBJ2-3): KAGVTQTPRYLIKTRGQQVTLSCSPISGHRSVSWYQQTPGQGLQFLFEYFSETQRNKGNFPGRFSGRQFSNSRSEMNVSTLELGDSALYLCASSPGLAGVEDTQYFGPGTRLTVL.

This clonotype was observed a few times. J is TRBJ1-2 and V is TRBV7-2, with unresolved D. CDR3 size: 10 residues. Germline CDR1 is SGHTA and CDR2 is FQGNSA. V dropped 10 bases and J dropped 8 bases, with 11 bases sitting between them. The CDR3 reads CATQLPGYTF. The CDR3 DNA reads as TGTGCCACCCAGCTGCCGGGCTACACCTTC.

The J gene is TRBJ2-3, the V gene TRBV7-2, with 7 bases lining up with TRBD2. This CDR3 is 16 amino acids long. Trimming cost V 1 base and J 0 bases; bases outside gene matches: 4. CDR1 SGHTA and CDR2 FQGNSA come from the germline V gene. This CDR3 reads CASSLVAGFSTDTQYF. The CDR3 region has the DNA TGTGCCAGCAGCTTAGTAGCGGGTTTTAGCACAGATACGCAGTATTTT.

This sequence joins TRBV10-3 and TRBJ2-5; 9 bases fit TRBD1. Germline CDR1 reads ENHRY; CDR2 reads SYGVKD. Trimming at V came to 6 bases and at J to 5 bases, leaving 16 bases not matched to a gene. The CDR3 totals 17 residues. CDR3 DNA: TGTGCCATCAGCCCCTCACGGGGACAGGGCGTGGGGGAGACCCAGTACTTC. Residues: CAISPSRGQGVGETQYF.

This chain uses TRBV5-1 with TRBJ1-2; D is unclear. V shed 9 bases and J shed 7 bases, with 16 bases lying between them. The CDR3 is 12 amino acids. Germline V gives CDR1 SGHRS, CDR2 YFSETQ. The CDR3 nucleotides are TGCGCCACCTCGGACGGAGGAGTTGGCTACACCTTC. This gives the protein CATSDGGVGYTF. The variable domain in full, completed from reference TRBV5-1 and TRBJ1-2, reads KAGVTQTPRYLIKTRGQQVTLSCSPISGHRSVSWYQQTPGQGLQFLFEYFSETQRNKGNFPGRFSGRQFSNSRSEMNVSTLELGDSALYLCATSDGGVGYTFGSGTRLTVV.

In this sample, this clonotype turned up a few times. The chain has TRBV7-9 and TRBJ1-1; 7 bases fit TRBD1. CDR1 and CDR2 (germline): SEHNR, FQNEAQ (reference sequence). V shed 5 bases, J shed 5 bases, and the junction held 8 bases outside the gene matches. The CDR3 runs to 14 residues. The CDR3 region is CASSLTTGRTEAFF. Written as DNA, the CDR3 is TGTGCCAGCAGCCTAACGACAGGGAGGACTGAAGCTTTCTTT.

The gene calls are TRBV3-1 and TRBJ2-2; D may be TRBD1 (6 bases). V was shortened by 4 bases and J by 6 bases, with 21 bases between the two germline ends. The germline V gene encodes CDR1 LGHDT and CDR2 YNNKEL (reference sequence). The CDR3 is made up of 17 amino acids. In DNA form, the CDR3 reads TGTGCCAGCAGCCGCGAAGGGGGTTCCGGGGCCTCCGGGGAGCTGTTTTTT. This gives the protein CASSREGGSGASGELFF. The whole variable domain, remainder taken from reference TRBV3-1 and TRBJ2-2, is DTAVSQTPKYLVTQMGNDKSIKCEQNLGHDTMYWYKQDSKKFLKIMFSYNNKELIINETVPNRFSPKSPDKAHLNLHINSLELGDSAVYFCASSREGGSGASGELFFGEGSRLTVL.

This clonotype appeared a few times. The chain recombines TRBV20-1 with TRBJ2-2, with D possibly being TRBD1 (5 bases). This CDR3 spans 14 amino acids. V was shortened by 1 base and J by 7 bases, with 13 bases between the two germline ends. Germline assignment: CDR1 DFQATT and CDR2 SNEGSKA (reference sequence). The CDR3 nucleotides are TGCAGTGCTAGAGTGGGGCAGTCTCGCGGGGAGCTGTTTTTT. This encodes CSARVGQSRGELFF.

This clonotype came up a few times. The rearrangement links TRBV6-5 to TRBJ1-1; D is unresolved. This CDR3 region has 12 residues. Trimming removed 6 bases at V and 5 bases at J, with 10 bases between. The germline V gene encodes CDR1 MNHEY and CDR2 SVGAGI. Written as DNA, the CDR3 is TGTGCCAGCAGAAGAGGAGCAACTGAAGCTTTCTTT. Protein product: CASRRGATEAFF.

CDR3 coding DNA: TGTGCCAGCAGTTTATCTCCTAGCGGAGCCTTCCATGAGCAGTTCTTC. Protein: CASSLSPSGAFHEQFF. V usage is TRBV28 and J usage is TRBJ2-1; TRBD2 aligns across 7 bases. The CDR3 runs 16 residues. The junction had 11 bases not matched to a gene; V was cut back by 1 base and J by 8 bases. Germline loops: CDR1 MDHEN, CDR2 SYDVKM.

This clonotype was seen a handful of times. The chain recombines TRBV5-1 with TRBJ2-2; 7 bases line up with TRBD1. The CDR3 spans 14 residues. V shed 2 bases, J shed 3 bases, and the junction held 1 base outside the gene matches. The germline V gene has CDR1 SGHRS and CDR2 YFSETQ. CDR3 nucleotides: TGCGCCAGCAGCTTAACAGGGGACACCGGGGAGCTGTTTTTT. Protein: CASSLTGDTGELFF.

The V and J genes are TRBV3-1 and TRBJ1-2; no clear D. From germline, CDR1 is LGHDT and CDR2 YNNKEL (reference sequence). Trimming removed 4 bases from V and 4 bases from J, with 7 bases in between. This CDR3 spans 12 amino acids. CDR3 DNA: TGTGCCAGCAGCCGAAAGGGCTATGGCTACACCTTC. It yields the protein CASSRKGYGYTF.

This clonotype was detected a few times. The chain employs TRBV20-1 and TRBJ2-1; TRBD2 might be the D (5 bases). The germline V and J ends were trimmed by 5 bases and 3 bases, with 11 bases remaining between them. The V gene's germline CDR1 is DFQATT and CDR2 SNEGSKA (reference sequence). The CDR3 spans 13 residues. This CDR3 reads CSALRANYNEQFF. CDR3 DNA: TGCAGTGCTTTGAGGGCCAACTACAATGAGCAGTTCTTC.

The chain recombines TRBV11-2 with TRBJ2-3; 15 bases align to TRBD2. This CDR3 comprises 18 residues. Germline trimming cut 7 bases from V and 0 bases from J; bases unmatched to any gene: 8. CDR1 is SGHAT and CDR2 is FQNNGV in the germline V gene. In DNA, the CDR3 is TGTGCCAGCACTAGGAGGACTAGCGGGGGGGCTAGCACAGATACGCAGTATTTT. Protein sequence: CASTRRTSGGASTDTQYF.

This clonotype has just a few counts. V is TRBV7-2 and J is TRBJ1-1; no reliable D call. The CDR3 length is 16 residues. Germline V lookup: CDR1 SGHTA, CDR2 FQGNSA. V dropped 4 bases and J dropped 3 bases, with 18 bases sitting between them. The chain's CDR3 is CASSSNPLGVDTEAFF. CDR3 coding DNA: TGTGCCAGCAGCTCTAATCCTCTTGGGGTTGACACTGAAGCTTTCTTT.

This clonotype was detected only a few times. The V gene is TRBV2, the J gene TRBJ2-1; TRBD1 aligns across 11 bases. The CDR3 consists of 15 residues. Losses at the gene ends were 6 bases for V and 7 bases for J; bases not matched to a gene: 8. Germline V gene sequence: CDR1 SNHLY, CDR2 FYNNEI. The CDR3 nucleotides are TGTGCCAGCAGGATGGACAGGGGGCTAGGGAATGAGCAGTTCTTC. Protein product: CASRMDRGLGNEQFF.

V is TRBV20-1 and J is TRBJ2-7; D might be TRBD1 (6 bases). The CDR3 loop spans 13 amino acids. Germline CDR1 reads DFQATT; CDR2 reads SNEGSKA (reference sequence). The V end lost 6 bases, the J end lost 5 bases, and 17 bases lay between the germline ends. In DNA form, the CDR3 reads TGCAGTGCCCAAAGACAGGTTATCGACGAGCAGTACTTC. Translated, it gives CSAQRQVIDEQYF.

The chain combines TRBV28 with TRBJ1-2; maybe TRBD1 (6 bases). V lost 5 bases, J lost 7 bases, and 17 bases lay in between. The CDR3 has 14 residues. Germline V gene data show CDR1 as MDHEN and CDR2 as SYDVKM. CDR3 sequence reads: CASSLLTGGGGYTF. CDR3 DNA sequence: TGTGCCAGCAGTCTTCTGACAGGAGGCGGTGGCTACACCTTC.

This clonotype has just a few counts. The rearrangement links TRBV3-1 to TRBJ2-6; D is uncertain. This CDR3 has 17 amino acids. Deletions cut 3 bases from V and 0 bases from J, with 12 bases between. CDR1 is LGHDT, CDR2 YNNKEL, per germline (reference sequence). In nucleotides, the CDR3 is TGTGCCAGCAGCCAGAGACACCTAACCTCTGGGGCCAACGTCCTGACTTTC. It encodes CASSQRHLTSGANVLTF.

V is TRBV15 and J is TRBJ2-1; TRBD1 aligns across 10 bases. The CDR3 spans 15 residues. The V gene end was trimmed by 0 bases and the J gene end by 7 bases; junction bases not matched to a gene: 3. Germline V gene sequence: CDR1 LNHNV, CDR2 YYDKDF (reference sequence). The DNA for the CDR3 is TGTGCCACCAGCAGAGACGGGACAGGGGAAAATGAGCAGTTCTTC. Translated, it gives CATSRDGTGENEQFF.

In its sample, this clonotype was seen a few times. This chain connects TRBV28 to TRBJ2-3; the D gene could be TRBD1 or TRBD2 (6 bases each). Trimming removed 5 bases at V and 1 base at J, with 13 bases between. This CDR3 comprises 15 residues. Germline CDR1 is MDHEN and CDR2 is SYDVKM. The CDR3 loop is CASSEGGRGTDTQYF. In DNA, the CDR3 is TGTGCCAGCAGTGAAGGGGGGCGGGGCACAGATACGCAGTATTTT.

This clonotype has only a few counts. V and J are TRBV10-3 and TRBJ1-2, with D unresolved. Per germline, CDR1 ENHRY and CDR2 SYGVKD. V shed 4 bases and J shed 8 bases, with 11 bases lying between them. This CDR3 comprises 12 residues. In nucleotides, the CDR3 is TGTGCCATCAGTGTAGTGAGTGCGGGCTACACCTTC. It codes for CAISVVSAGYTF.

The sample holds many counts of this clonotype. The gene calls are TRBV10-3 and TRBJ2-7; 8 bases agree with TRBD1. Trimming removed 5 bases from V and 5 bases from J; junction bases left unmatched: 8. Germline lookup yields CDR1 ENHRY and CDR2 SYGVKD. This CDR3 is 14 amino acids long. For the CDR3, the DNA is TGTGCCATCAGTCCAAGGACAGGGAGCCACGAGCAGTACTTC. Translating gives CAISPRTGSHEQYF.

This CDR3 reads CASSSSGGNQPQHF. CDR3 DNA: TGTGCCAGCAGCTCCTCTGGGGGCAATCAGCCCCAGCATTTT. This chain uses TRBV7-2 with TRBJ1-5; D gene ambiguous. Germline assignment: CDR1 SGHTA and CDR2 FQGNSA. V was shortened by 4 bases and J by 2 bases, with 9 bases between the two germline ends. The CDR3 runs to 14 residues. Full variable domain (rest looked up from reference TRBV7-2 and TRBJ1-5): GAGVSQSPSNKVTEKGKDVELRCDPISGHTALYWYRQSLGQGLEFLIYFQGNSAPDKSGLPSDRFSAERTGGSVSTLTIQRTQQEDSAVYLCASSSSGGNQPQHFGDGTRLSIL.

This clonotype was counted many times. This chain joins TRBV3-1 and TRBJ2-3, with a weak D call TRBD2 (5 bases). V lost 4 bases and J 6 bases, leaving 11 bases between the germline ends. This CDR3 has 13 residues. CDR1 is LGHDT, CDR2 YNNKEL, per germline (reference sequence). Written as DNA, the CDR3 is TGTGCCAGCAGCCTAGAGAGGGCGGATACGCAGTATTTT. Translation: CASSLERADTQYF.

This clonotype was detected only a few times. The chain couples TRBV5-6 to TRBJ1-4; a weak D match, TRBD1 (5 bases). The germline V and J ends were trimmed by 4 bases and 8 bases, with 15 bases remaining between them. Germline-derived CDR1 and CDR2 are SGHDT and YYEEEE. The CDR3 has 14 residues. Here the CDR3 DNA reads TGTGCCAGCAGCCGCCCGGGAGGGGAAGAAAAACTGTTTTTT. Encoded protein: CASSRPGGEEKLFF.

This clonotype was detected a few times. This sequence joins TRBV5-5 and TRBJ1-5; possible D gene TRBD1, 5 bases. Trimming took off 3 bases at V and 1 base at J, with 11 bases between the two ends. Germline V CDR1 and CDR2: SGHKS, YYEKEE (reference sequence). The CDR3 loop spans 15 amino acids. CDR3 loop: CASSSGTLSNQPQHF. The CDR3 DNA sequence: TGTGCCAGCAGCTCCGGGACCCTAAGCAATCAGCCCCAGCATTTT.

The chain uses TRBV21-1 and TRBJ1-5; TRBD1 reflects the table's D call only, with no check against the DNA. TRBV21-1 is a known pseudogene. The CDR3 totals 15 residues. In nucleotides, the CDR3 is TGTGCCAGCAGTCCTGACCCCTGGGGCAATCAGCCCCAGCATTTT. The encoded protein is CASSPDPWGNQPQHF.

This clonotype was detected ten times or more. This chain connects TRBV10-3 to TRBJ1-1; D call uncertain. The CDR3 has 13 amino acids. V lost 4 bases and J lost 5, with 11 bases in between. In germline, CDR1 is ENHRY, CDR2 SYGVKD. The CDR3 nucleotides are TGTGCCATCAGTGCATTGAAGAGTACTGAAGCTTTCTTT. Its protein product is CAISALKSTEAFF.

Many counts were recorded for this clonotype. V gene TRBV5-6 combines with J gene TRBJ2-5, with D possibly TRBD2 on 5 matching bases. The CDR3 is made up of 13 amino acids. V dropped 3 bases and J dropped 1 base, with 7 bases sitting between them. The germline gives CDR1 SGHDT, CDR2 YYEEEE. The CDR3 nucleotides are TGTGCCAGCAGCTCGGGAACCCAAGAGACCCAGTACTTC. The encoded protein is CASSSGTQETQYF.

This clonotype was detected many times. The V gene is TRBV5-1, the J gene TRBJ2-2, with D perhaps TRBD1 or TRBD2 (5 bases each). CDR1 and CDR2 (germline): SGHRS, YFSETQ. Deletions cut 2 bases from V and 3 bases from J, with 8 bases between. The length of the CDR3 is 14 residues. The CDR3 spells CASSLEGYTGELFF. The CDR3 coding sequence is TGCGCCAGCAGCTTAGAGGGGTACACCGGGGAGCTGTTTTTT.

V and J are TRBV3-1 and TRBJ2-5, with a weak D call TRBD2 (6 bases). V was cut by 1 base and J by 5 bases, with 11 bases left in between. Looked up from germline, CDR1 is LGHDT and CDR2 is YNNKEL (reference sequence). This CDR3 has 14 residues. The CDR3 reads CASSQGPGEETQYF. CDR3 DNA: TGTGCCAGCAGCCAAGGCCCGGGGGAGGAGACCCAGTACTTC.